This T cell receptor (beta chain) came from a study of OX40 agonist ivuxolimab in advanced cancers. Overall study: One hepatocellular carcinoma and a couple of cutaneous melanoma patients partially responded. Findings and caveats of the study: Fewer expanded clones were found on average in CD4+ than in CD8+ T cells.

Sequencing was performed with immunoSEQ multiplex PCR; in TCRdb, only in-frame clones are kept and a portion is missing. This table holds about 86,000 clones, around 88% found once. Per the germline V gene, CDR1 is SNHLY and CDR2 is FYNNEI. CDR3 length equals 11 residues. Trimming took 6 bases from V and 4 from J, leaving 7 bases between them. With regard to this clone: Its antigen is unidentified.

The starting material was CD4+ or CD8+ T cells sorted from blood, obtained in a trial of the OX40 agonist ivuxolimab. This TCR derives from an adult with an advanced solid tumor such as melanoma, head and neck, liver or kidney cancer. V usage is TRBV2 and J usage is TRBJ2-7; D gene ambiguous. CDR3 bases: TGTGCCAGCAGGAAACATTACGAGCAGTACTTC. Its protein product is CASRKHYEQYF.